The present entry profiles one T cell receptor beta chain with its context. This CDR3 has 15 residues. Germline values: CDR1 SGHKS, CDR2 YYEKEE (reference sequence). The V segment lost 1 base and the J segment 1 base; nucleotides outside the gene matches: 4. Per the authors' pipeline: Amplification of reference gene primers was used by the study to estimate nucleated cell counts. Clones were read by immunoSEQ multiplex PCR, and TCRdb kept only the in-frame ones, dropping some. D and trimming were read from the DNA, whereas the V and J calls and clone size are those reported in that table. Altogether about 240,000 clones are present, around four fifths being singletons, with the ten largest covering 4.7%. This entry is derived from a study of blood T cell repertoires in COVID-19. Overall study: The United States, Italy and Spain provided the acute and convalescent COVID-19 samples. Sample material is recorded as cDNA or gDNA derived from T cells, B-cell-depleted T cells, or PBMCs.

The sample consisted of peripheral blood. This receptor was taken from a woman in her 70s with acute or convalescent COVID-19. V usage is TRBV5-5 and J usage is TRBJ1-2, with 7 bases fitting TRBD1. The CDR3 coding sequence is TGTGCCAGCAGCTTGTCGGGACAGAATAACTATGGCTACACCTTC. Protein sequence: CASSLSGQNNYGYTF.